The 15 T cell receptor beta chains below were found in one sample sequenced in a study of T cell responses to AZD1222 COVID-19 vaccine. Data came from immunoSEQ multiplex PCR; TCRdb stores just in-frame clones and leaves some out. In the table there are around 97,000 clones, about 87% of which are singletons. The sample consisted of peripheral blood, taken on day 0 of AZD1222 vaccination. These receptors all come from an adult in good health.

This sequence joins TRBV25-1 and TRBJ1-4, with D possibly matching TRBD1 (5 bases). CDR1 is MGHDK and CDR2 is SYGVNS in the germline V gene. The CDR3 is 14 amino acids. V was clipped by 5 bases and J by 7 bases, with 14 bases between them. CDR3 amino acids: CASSQGEGFEKLFF. The CDR3 DNA reads as TGTGCCAGCAGTCAAGGGGAGGGGTTTGAAAAACTGTTTTTT.

The rearrangement links TRBV29-1 to TRBJ2-1; D is possibly TRBD1 (5 bases). Germline CDR1 SQVTM, CDR2 ANQGSEA. The germline V and J ends were trimmed by 6 bases and 10 bases, with 10 bases remaining between them. This CDR3 is 10 amino acids long. This CDR3 reads CSVGQIEQFF. The CDR3 bases are TGCAGCGTGGGGCAGATAGAGCAGTTCTTC.

V and J are TRBV5-8 and TRBJ2-1; D uncertain. The CDR3 contains 17 residues. V dropped 1 base and J dropped 4 bases, with 18 bases sitting between them. From germline, CDR1 is SGHTS and CDR2 YDEGEE. The CDR3: CASSLLGAVARYNEQFF. Here the CDR3 DNA reads TGTGCCAGCAGCTTGTTAGGTGCGGTTGCAAGGTACAATGAGCAGTTCTTC.

The chain recombines TRBV15 with TRBJ2-1; D is unresolved. The CDR3 is made up of 14 amino acids. Trimming removed 6 bases at V and 6 bases at J, with 15 bases between. CDR1 LNHNV and CDR2 YYDKDF come from the germline V gene (reference sequence). The CDR3 is CATRPTLDTNEQFF. CDR3 in DNA: TGTGCCACCAGGCCTACGCTAGATACCAATGAGCAGTTCTTC.

The rearrangement joins TRBV11-2 to TRBJ2-2, with D uncertain. With 3 bases removed from V and 5 bases from J, the gap between germline ends came to 7 bases. The CDR3 loop spans 13 amino acids. Germline CDR1 SGHAT, CDR2 FQNNGV. The CDR3, as DNA: TGTGCCAGCAGCTTTACAAGGACCGGGGAGCTGTTTTTT. Translation: CASSFTRTGELFF.

The rearrangement uses TRBV5-8 and TRBJ1-3; unclear D gene. Deletions cut 0 bases from V and 16 bases from J, with 17 bases between. Germline lookup yields CDR1 SGHTS and CDR2 YDEGEE. This CDR3 is built from 13 residues. As DNA, the CDR3 is TGTGCCAGCAGCTTGGTCCAAGGTGGATTAACGTATTTT. It is translated as CASSLVQGGLTYF.

The sample holds a few counts of this clone. J is TRBJ1-3 and V is TRBV10-3; TRBD1 is a possible D gene (6 bases). The CDR3 extends over 15 amino acids. Germline-derived CDR1 and CDR2 are ENHRY and SYGVKD. V was clipped by 4 bases and J by 2 bases, with 12 bases between them. CDR3 coding DNA: TGTGCCATCAGTGGTCATACAGGGCCTGGAAACACCATATATTTT. Protein sequence: CAISGHTGPGNTIYF.

This chain connects TRBV18 to TRBJ2-3; 9 bases are a match to TRBD1. Germline assignment: CDR1 KGHSH and CDR2 LQKENI. The CDR3 runs to 15 residues. After removal of 3 bases from V and 4 bases from J, the junction contained 5 bases not matched to a gene. The CDR3 DNA reads TGTGCCAGCTCACCGGGACAGGGATTTGCAGATACGCAGTATTTT. It codes for CASSPGQGFADTQYF. Together with reference TRBV18 and TRBJ2-3, the CDR3 gives the full variable domain: NAGVMQNPRHLVRRRGQEARLRCSPMKGHSHVYWYRQLPEEGLKFMVYLQKENIIDESGMPKERFSAEFPKEGPSILRIQQVVRGDSAAYFCASSPGQGFADTQYFGPGTRLTVL.

V gene TRBV30 combines with J gene TRBJ2-1; the match to TRBD2 covers 9 bases. This CDR3 spans 15 amino acids. Trimming cost V 5 bases and J 2 bases; bases outside gene matches: 7. Germline loops: CDR1 GTSNPN, CDR2 SVGIG (reference sequence). CDR3 in amino acids: CAWGPAGGPYNEQFF. CDR3 DNA sequence: TGTGCCTGGGGCCCCGCGGGGGGGCCCTACAATGAGCAGTTCTTC.

The chain has TRBV29-1 and TRBJ2-7; 9 positions match TRBD1. V gave up 6 bases and J gave up 4 bases; unmatched junction bases: 4. The CDR3 is 12 residues long. CDR1 is SQVTM and CDR2 is ANQGSEA in the germline V gene. The CDR3 is CSVKQGAYEQYF. In nucleotides, the CDR3 is TGCAGCGTAAAACAGGGGGCGTACGAGCAGTACTTC.

The chain carries TRBV15 and TRBJ1-2; no reliable D call. Per germline, CDR1 LNHNV and CDR2 YYDKDF (reference sequence). The length of the CDR3 is 12 residues. Trimming removed 3 bases from V and 8 bases from J, with 10 bases in between. CDR3 region: CATSRGSDGYTF. CDR3 nucleotide sequence: TGTGCCACCAGCAGGGGCAGCGACGGCTACACCTTC.

Concerning this clone: Distinct nucleotide sequences in the sample also encode this CDR3. This sequence joins TRBV19 and TRBJ1-5, with unresolved D. The germline CDR1 and CDR2 sequences are LNHDA and SQIVND (reference sequence). CDR3 size: 13 residues. Trimming left V 5 bases short and J 2 bases short, with 7 bases between. CDR3 sequence (DNA): TGTGCCAGTAGTTGGACGGGCAATCAGCCCCAGCATTTT. Translated, it gives CASSWTGNQPQHF.

The chain's CDR3 is CASSIPAAGSNTEAFF. CDR3 sequence (DNA): TGTGCCAGTAGTATTCCTGCGGCGGGGAGCAACACTGAAGCTTTCTTT. V gene TRBV19 combines with J gene TRBJ1-1; the D is unclear. The CDR3 has 16 residues. V was pared by 3 bases and J by 2 bases, with 16 bases between. The germline V gene has CDR1 LNHDA and CDR2 SQIVND (reference sequence).

The gene calls are TRBV7-9 and TRBJ2-7, with D maybe TRBD1 (5 bases). The CDR3 runs to 16 residues. Looked up from germline, CDR1 is SEHNR and CDR2 is FQNEAQ (reference sequence). V gave up 4 bases and J gave up 6 bases, with 22 bases separating them. The CDR3 sequence: CASSSQGVGPLGEQYF. CDR3 DNA: TGTGCCAGCAGCTCCCAAGGGGTAGGGCCCCTCGGCGAGCAGTACTTC.

The chain joins TRBV28 to TRBJ1-2; 9 nucleotides line up with TRBD1. The CDR3 spans 15 residues. Germline CDR1 MDHEN, CDR2 SYDVKM. With V trimmed by 5 bases and J by 7 bases, 11 bases remained unmatched. CDR3 loop: CASSQSGTGLRGYTF. The CDR3 DNA sequence: TGTGCCAGCAGTCAATCCGGGACAGGGTTGCGTGGCTACACCTTC.